A single sample gave rise to the 2 T cell receptor beta chains below, sequenced in a study of cytomegalovirus exposure and HLA in healthy donors. The PCR used 60 Vbeta and 13 Jbeta primers. TCRdb keeps only in-frame clones here, not all; method: immunoSEQ multiplex PCR. The table has 150,000 to 200,000 clones, around 80% seen once. The sample comprised PBMCs. These receptors all stem from a woman in her forties or fifties in good health and CMV-seronegative.

This clone is a singleton in its sample. The CDR3 DNA is TGTGCCAGCAGCGTAGCGGGAGATAATTCTGCGCAGTACTTC. This gives the protein CASSVAGDNSAQYF. This chain links TRBV9 with TRBJ2-7; tentative D call: TRBD2 (6 bases). The CDR3 has 14 residues. Between the trimmed V and J ends, which lost 0 bases and 9 bases, there was a span of 16 bases. Looked up from germline, CDR1 is SGDLS and CDR2 is YYNGEE.

This chain links TRBV6-1 with TRBJ1-1; D is perhaps TRBD1 (5 bases). The CDR3 has 12 residues. Trimming removed 6 bases at V and 5 bases at J, with 10 bases between. Germline V CDR1 and CDR2: MNHNS, SASEGT. CDR3 in DNA: TGTGCCAGCAGCGCAGGGTGGACTGAAGCTTTCTTT. Its protein is CASSAGWTEAFF.